This is a list of T cell receptor beta chains from one sample in a study of T cell responses to AZD1222 COVID-19 vaccine. The table came from immunoSEQ multiplex PCR; TCRdb's copy has only in-frame clones and leaves some out. The sample includes about 83,000 clones, 70% to 90% of them seen just once. This material consisted of peripheral blood, taken 28 days after the second AZD1222 dose. The receptors derive from an adult who received the AZD1222 COVID-19 vaccine. The CDR3 runs from the conserved cysteine through the conserved F or W. Fields, in order: J gene, clone size, V gene, D gene, CDR3 DNA, CDR3 protein. D genes are given only for firm matches. Size is omitted from some rows. Given values are once, few, many or a class for expanded clones.

TRBJ1-5 NA TRBV28 NA TGTGCCAGCAGTAGGGGACTCCGAACAGGCAATCAGCCCCAGCATTTT CASSRGLRTGNQPQHF
TRBJ1-6 NA TRBV5-1 NA TGCGCCAGCAGCTTGGGGGCAGATAATTCACCCCTCCACTTT CASSLGADNSPLHF
TRBJ1-6 once TRBV5-4 TRBD1 TGTGCCAGCAGCGGGGGACAGGGAGCTTCACCCCTCCACTTT CASSGGQGASPLHF
TRBJ2-1 NA TRBV7-2 TRBD2 TGTGCCAGCAGCTTAGGTACTAGCGGCCCCTATGAGCAGTTCTTC CASSLGTSGPYEQFF
TRBJ1-2 once TRBV7-9 NA TGTGCCAGCAGCTTAGCACAGGGCAATGGCTACACCTTC CASSLAQGNGYTF
TRBJ1-4 NA TRBV2 NA TGTGCCAGCATTATCGAGTTACCGGAAAAACTGTTTTTT CASIIELPEKLFF
TRBJ2-7 NA TRBV18 TRBD2 TGTGCCAGCTCATCCGGACTAGCTACGACGTACGAGCAGTACTTC CASSSGLATTYEQYF
TRBJ2-1 NA TRBV30 TRBD2 TGTGCCTGGGCCCTGGGACTACACAATGAGCAGTTCTTC CAWALGLHNEQFF
TRBJ1-3 NA TRBV28 TRBD1 TGTGCCAGCAGTACGACAGGGGTCTCTGGAAACACCATATATTTT CASSTTGVSGNTIYF
TRBJ1-5 NA TRBV7-9 NA TGTGCCAGCAGCTTTGATGGGGGCAGTCAGCCCCAGCATTTT CASSFDGGSQPQHF
TRBJ2-5 NA TRBV7-9 NA TGTGCCAGCAGCCCCCGAGTACAAGAGACCCAGTACTTC CASSPRVQETQYF
TRBJ1-5 NA TRBV24-1 NA TGTGCCACCAGTGACCCCGGGAGGGAGGCCCAGCATTTT CATSDPGREAQHF